The 28 T cell receptor beta chains presented below share a single source sample, sequenced in a study of tumor-infiltrating lymphocytes in primary liver carcinoma. A constant-region primer served to make TCR beta cDNA from approximately 490 ng total RNA. Libraries for TCR beta were built through three nested multiplex PCR rounds, which together made up a slightly modified ARM-PCR procedure. Each of the first two PCR rounds ran 9 to 11 cycles with TRBV1-TRBV30 forward and C-beta reverse primers. A single record per CDR3 protein comes from TCRdb applying MiXCR to the multiplex PCR reads. The data show tens of thousands of distinct CDR3 sequences, around 70% seen once. From unsorted bulk tissue weighing about 20-32 mg, DNA and RNA were co-extracted. The sample consisted of liver tumor tissue from sampling region 1. Documented subset: tumor region T1, superior pole. The receptors come from a man between 40 and 49 years old with primary liver carcinoma and hepatitis B virus infection.

Concerning this clonotype: The CDR3 end shows no conserved phenylalanine or tryptophan, and so a read error is likely. The rearrangement uses TRBV11-2 and TRBJ2-5, with 10 nucleotides matching TRBD2. V lost 3 bases to trimming and J lost 4 bases; unmatched junction nucleotides: 5. Germline V CDR1 and CDR2: SGHAT, FQNNGV. The CDR3 length is 15 residues. The CDR3 is CASSFGTSARETQYS. CDR3 coding DNA: TGTGCCAGCAGCTTCGGGACTAGCGCGAGAGAGACCCAGTACTCA.

This clonotype showed up many times. CDR3 in amino acids: CASSQAPNTGTGELFF. As DNA, the CDR3 is TGTGCCAGCAGCCAAGCGCCGAACACCGGCACCGGGGAGCTGTTTTTT. The chain has TRBV4-2 and TRBJ2-2, with no clear D. Trimming cost V 1 base and J 4 bases, with 13 bases left between them. The CDR3 length is 16 residues. Germline V CDR1 and CDR2: LGHNA, YNFKEQ.

Remarks on this clonotype: One end of the junction is discordant with germline, which a read error may explain. This chain links TRBV11-2 with TRBJ2-2; either TRBD1 or TRBD2 may fit D (5 bases each). Per germline, CDR1 SGHAT and CDR2 FQNNGV. The CDR3 contains 15 residues. In nucleotides, the CDR3 is TGTGTCACCAGCTTAGTCGGACGGGGCACCGGGGAACTGTTTTTT. Amino acid sequence: CVTSLVGRGTGELFF.

A word on this clonotype: The junction shows a germline mismatch at one end, possibly a read error. The rearrangement links TRBV12-3 or TRBV12-4 to TRBJ2-5, with 7 bases aligning to TRBD1. The CDR3 extends over 14 amino acids. CDR3 sequence (DNA): TGTGTCAGCAGTTTCCGGGACAGACACGAGACCCAGTACTTC. Translated: CVSSFRDRHETQYF.

This clonotype was detected only a few times. A much larger clone differs by one base, so this may be a read error. The chain employs TRBV14 and TRBJ2-7, with 7 nucleotides matching TRBD1. CDR1 is SGHDN and CDR2 is FVKESK in the germline V gene. This CDR3 comprises 14 residues. CDR3 amino acids: CANSQQTGPYEQYF. The CDR3 coding sequence is TGTGCCAACAGCCAACAGACAGGGCCCTACGAGCAGTACTTC.

For this clonotype: A much larger clone lies a single base off, so this may be a read error. V is TRBV5-1 and J is TRBJ1-1; TRBD1 might be the D (5 bases). The ends were cut back, 8 bases at V and 5 bases at J, with 19 bases in the middle. The CDR3 consists of 14 residues. The germline V gene has CDR1 SGHRS and CDR2 YFSETQ. CDR3 sequence reads: CARSPVLRGTEAFF. The DNA for the CDR3 is TGCGCCAGGAGCCCCGTATTAAGGGGTACTGAAGCTTTCTTT.

Worth noting for this clonotype: The CDR3 does not end in the conserved phenylalanine or tryptophan, so this is likely a read error. V is TRBV11-2 and J is TRBJ2-7; D gene ambiguous. This CDR3 has 14 residues. Per germline, CDR1 SGHAT and CDR2 FQNNGV. Here the CDR3 DNA reads TGTGTCAGCAGCCCGCAGGCGGTAACTTACGAGCAGTACTTA. Protein: CVSSPQAVTYEQYL.

With respect to this clonotype: This CDR3 is missing its conserved last phenylalanine or tryptophan, likely due to a read error. The chain couples TRBV7-9 to TRBJ2-7; D is unclear. The CDR3 spans 14 residues. V shed 8 bases and J shed 6 bases, with 20 bases lying between them. Germline CDR1 SEHNR, CDR2 FQNEAQ (reference sequence). CDR3 sequence reads: CASQAAASLGEQYL. The CDR3 DNA reads as TGTGCCAGCCAGGCAGCCGCGTCTTTGGGCGAGCAGTACTTA.

This clonotype was observed at least ten times. This chain connects TRBV10-1 to TRBJ2-7, with TRBD2 identical over 8 bases. Germline-derived CDR1 and CDR2 are WNHNN and SYGVQD (reference sequence). CDR3 length: 14 residues. Germline trimming cut 7 bases from V and 2 bases from J; bases unmatched to any gene: 7. This CDR3 is CASNLPGLAYEQYF. The CDR3 region has the DNA TGCGCCAGCAACCTTCCGGGACTAGCCTACGAGCAGTACTTC.

Concerning this clonotype itself: A much larger clonotype is one base distant, so this may be a read error. The J gene is TRBJ2-3, the V gene TRBV5-8; D is unresolved. This CDR3 is built from 13 residues. Germline-derived CDR1 and CDR2 are SGHTS and YDEGEE. In DNA form, the CDR3 reads TGTGCCAGCAGCTTGGGCGCCACAGATATGCAGTATTTT. Amino acids: CASSLGATDMQYF.

A remark on this clonotype: The conserved final phenylalanine or tryptophan is absent from the CDR3, which likely points to a read error. The CDR3 sequence: CASSQNPSRAWNTEAFS. DNA for the CDR3: TGCGCCAGCAGCCAAAACCCCTCGAGGGCATGGAACACTGAAGCTTTCTCT. J is TRBJ1-1 and V is TRBV4-1; D is undetermined. Germline assignment: CDR1 MGHRA and CDR2 YSYEKL. Deletions cut 2 bases from V and 1 base from J, with 17 bases between. The CDR3 has 17 amino acids.

This clonotype showed up just once. One end of the junction fails to match germline, which may point to a read error. V and J are TRBV28 and TRBJ2-7; TRBD1 might be the D (6 bases). CDR3 length: 14 amino acids. The germline V gene encodes CDR1 MDHEN and CDR2 SYDVKM. CDR3 coding DNA: TGTACCAGCGTGGGGGAAGGGGGTTTCTACGAGCAGTACTTC. Its translation is CTSVGEGGFYEQYF.

This chain joins TRBV11-3 and TRBJ2-3, with D unclear. Germline values: CDR1 SGHNT, CDR2 YENEEA. This CDR3 has 13 residues. DNA of the CDR3: TGTATCAGCACCTGGGGTGAGGCAGATACGCAGTATTTT. This gives the protein CISTWGEADTQYF.

This clonotype was observed a few times. This clone may be a read error of a much larger clone one base away. The chain has TRBV7-9 and TRBJ1-4; D is unclear. Germline CDR1 SEHNR, CDR2 FQNEAQ (reference sequence). The CDR3 has 16 residues. CDR3 protein: CASNLGGVNTNEKLFF. CDR3 sequence (DNA): TGTGCCAGCAACTTAGGCGGCGTTAATACTAATGAAAAACTGTTTTTT.

On this clonotype itself: The germline gene is not matched at one end of the junction; a read error may be the cause. This chain links TRBV10-1 with TRBJ2-2, with TRBD2 as a possible D gene (5 bases). Germline-derived CDR1 and CDR2 are WNHNN and SYGVQD (reference sequence). The CDR3 spans 13 residues. DNA for the CDR3: TGCGCCAGCAGTGAAATGGAAACCGGGGAGCTGCTTTTT. This encodes CASSEMETGELLF.

Concerning this clonotype itself: The junction shows a germline mismatch at one end, possibly a read error. The CDR3 DNA sequence: TGTGCCAGCAGCTTGGACGGGAACGTTAGAGATACACAGTATTTT. It encodes CASSLDGNVRDTQYF. V is TRBV5-4 and J is TRBJ2-3, with a possible D match to TRBD2 (5 bases). Germline V gives CDR1 SGHNT, CDR2 YYREEE (reference sequence). The CDR3 is made up of 15 amino acids.

This clonotype was seen a handful of times. The chain carries TRBV11-2 and TRBJ2-5; D may be TRBD2 (7 bases). Per germline, CDR1 SGHAT and CDR2 FQNNGV. The length of the CDR3 is 14 residues. Trimming left V 5 bases short and J 4 bases short, with 14 bases between. CDR3 coding DNA: TGTGCCAGCAGCGAAGGGGGGGGAGGAGAGACCCAGTACTTC. It is translated as CASSEGGGGETQYF.

About this clonotype: A junction end diverges from the germline sequence, so it may reflect a read error. V and J are TRBV11-2 and TRBJ1-2; TRBD1 might be the D (5 bases). The CDR3 is made up of 14 amino acids. CDR1 SGHAT and CDR2 FQNNGV come from the germline V gene. The CDR3 sequence is CASRERGTTYDYIF. The DNA of the CDR3 is TGTGCCAGCAGAGAGAGGGGCACCACCTATGACTACATCTTC. Looking up the rest from reference TRBV11-2 and TRBJ1-2 gives the full variable domain: EAGVAQSPRYKIIEKRQSVAFWCNPISGHATLYWYQQILGQGPKLLIQFQNNGVVDDSQLPKDRFSAERLKGVDSTLKIQPAKLEDSAVYLCASRERGTTYDYIFGSGTRLTVV.

This clonotype was seen many times. This sequence joins TRBV29-1 and TRBJ2-5, with TRBD2 as a possible D gene (6 bases). CDR3 length: 13 residues. V was trimmed by 6 bases and J by 2 bases, leaving 13 bases between them. CDR1 SQVTM and CDR2 ANQGSEA come from the germline V gene. The CDR3 loop is CSVEATSQETQYF. CDR3 bases: TGCAGCGTGGAGGCGACTAGTCAAGAGACCCAGTACTTC.

As regards this clonotype: Germline is not matched at one junction end, which may reflect a read error. The rearrangement uses TRBV11-2 and TRBJ2-3, with D possibly being TRBD2 (5 bases). CDR1 SGHAT and CDR2 FQNNGV come from the germline V gene. There are 17 residues in the CDR3. In DNA form, the CDR3 reads TGTGCCGGCAGCTTAGTCGGCACGGGGTCGGGTGTAGATACGCAGTATTTT. This gives the protein CAGSLVGTGSGVDTQYF.

This clonotype has only a few counts. A single base separates this from a much larger clone, so it may be a read error. V and J are TRBV6-1 and TRBJ2-1; 7 positions match TRBD2. The CDR3 is 14 amino acids. The germline V gene has CDR1 MNHNS and CDR2 SASEGT. V lost 6 bases to trimming and J lost 0 bases; unmatched junction nucleotides: 2. The CDR3 region is CASSPGGSYNEQFF. The CDR3 coding sequence is TGTGCCAGCAGCCCGGGGGGCTCCTACAATGAGCAGTTCTTC.

Regarding this clonotype: Since the CDR3 does not end with the conserved phenylalanine or tryptophan, this likely comes from a read error. The DNA is omitted, as the CDR3 cannot be located on it reliably, and the CDR3 follows TCRdb's listing. CDR3 residues: CASNYTGPRDEAEALI. This sequence joins TRBV6-5 and TRBJ1-1; the table gives TRBD1 as D, unverified against the DNA. Germline V gives CDR1 MNHEY, CDR2 SVGAGI. The CDR3 is 16 amino acids in total, end residues counted.

This clonotype was found many times. The chain uses TRBV6-2 or TRBV6-3 and TRBJ2-1; 10 bases match TRBD2. The ends lost 5 bases at V and 3 bases at J; junction bases unmatched: 10. This CDR3 contains 17 residues. The germline V gene has CDR1 MNHEY and CDR2 SVGEGT. The CDR3 sequence is CASSHPIAGGSYNEQFF. CDR3 nucleotide sequence: TGTGCCAGCAGTCACCCCATAGCGGGAGGAAGCTACAATGAGCAGTTCTTC.

Comments on this clonotype: The missing conserved phenylalanine or tryptophan at the end of this CDR3 makes a read error likely. V is TRBV10-2 and J is TRBJ2-3, with D maybe TRBD2 (6 bases). Germline CDR1 reads WSHSY; CDR2 reads SAAADI. This CDR3 is 13 amino acids long. The CDR3 reads CVSTQGFELAQYL. CDR3 DNA: TGCGTCAGCACCCAGGGATTCGAACTAGCCCAGTATCTT.

This clonotype appeared once. A much larger clone lies one base from this, so it may be a read error. The chain uses TRBV7-9 and TRBJ2-2, with D possibly called TRBD1 or TRBD2 (7 bases each). The CDR3 contains 16 residues. CDR1 SEHNR and CDR2 FQNEAQ come from the germline V gene (reference sequence). CDR3 in DNA: TGTGCCTGCAGCAAGGGGGCGGGAGCGAACACCGGGGAGCTGTTTTTT. Its protein product is CACSKGAGANTGELFF.

A note on this clonotype: The junction differs from germline at one of its ends, possibly a read error. V usage is TRBV6-2 or TRBV6-3 and J usage is TRBJ2-2; D perhaps matches TRBD1 (5 bases). CDR3 length: 16 residues. Germline-derived CDR1 and CDR2 are MNHEY and SVGEGT. CDR3 in amino acids: CASSYARRLNTRELFF. The CDR3 DNA follows: TGTGCCAGCAGTTATGCGCGGCGGCTGAACACCAGGGAACTGTTTTTT.

The count of this clonotype is one. V and J are TRBV7-9 and TRBJ2-1, with 10 positions matching TRBD2. This CDR3 is built from 15 residues. Looked up from germline, CDR1 is SEHNR and CDR2 is FQNEAQ (reference sequence). Trimming took 8 bases from V and 9 from J; bases not matched to a gene: 13. CDR3 DNA sequence: TGTGCCAGCGAGCCTAGCGGGAGAAGCACTGGTGAGCAGTTCTTC. Translation gives CASEPSGRSTGEQFF.

Worth noting for this clonotype: An end of the junction does not agree with germline; a read error may underlie this. V usage is TRBV4-2 and J usage is TRBJ2-6; D gene uncertain. Germline loops: CDR1 LGHNA, CDR2 YNFKEQ. The CDR3 is 17 residues long. The CDR3 here is CASSPQGDLAGTNVLTF. The DNA for the CDR3 is TGTGCCAGCAGCCCCCAAGGAGATTTGGCTGGGACCAACGTCCTGACTTTC.